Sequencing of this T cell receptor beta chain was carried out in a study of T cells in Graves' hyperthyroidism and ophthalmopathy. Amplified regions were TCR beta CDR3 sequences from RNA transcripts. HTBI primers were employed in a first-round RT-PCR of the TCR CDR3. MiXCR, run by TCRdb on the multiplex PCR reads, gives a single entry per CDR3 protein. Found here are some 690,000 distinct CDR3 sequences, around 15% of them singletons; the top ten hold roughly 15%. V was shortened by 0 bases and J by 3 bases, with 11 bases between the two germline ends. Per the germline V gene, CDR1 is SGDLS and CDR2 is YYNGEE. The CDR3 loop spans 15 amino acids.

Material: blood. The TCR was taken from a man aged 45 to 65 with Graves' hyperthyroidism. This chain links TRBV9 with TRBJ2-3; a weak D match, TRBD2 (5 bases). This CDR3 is CASSVGLAQTDTQYF. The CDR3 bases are TGTGCCAGCAGCGTAGGTTTAGCGCAGACAGATACGCAGTATTTT.